This TCR beta chain was sequenced during a study of shared clonotypes between healthy human individuals (dated by TCRdb to 2020 to 2021). Study-level background: A couple of women and a few men aged 18 to 49 years were included in the cohort. Per donor, three plates each were used for CD4 naive and CD4 memory, two for CD8 naive, and one for CD8 memory. The study deeply sequenced blood TCR repertoires of about 5 healthy adults to estimate repertoire size and the extent of clonotype sharing between individuals. Libraries were prepared and TCR repertoires were sequenced by different laboratories using diverse techniques, in order to increase sequencing depth and limit assay-specific biases. Per donor, leukapheresis produced somewhere between about 0.85 and 9.5 billion PBMCs.

Using the deep immunoSEQ assay, TCR CDR3 regions were amplified from genomic DNA by multiplex PCR. Extracted genomic DNA from each cell subset was distributed evenly across all wells of several immunoSEQ 96-well plates, and each plate was treated as a replicate. For sorted subsets, around 200 ng genomic DNA, equal to tens of thousands of T cell genomes, was loaded into each replicate PCR. The purified libraries were quantified using a Qubit 3.0 fluorometer, sized with a Bioanalyzer 2100, and then quantified again using the KAPA Library Quantification kit. Every immunoSEQ 96-well plate was sequenced on a dedicated single-read 150-cycle Illumina NextSeq 550 flow cell. The original methods were these. The immunoSEQ output contained only junctional sequences without quality scores, so filtering could not match that applied to full-length reads. Sequences were annotated with PyIR, a Python wrapper for IgBLAST v1.9, and V/J genes and CDR3 were assigned using IMGT germline references. Reads with weak V/J assignments (E-value above 1e-6), missing CDR3, stop codons, out-of-frame junctions, or ambiguous translated residues were removed. A V3J clonotype was defined by an identical inferred V gene, J gene, and CDR3 amino acid sequence. Percentage overlap between repertoires was computed as shared unique clonotypes divided by the size of the smaller repertoire. RTK rarefaction, the Chao1 estimator, and Recon v2.1 estimates of unobserved clonotypes were used to assess repertoire richness. For all TCRbeta clonotypes obtained by the gDNA method from a few donors, generation probabilities were computed with OLGA. TCRdb took over this immuneACCESS table, retaining in-frame rearrangements with V and J assigned. Such tables are incomplete; in checked studies, under half of the missing clones stem from an unresolved V gene, and the remainder is unexplained. The V and J calls and clone size come from that table; D and trimming were worked out from the DNA. The sample records some 2 million clones, just under 95% of which are singletons. 1.1% of the sample belongs to the ten largest clones.

Broad study findings and their caveats: Only blood was sampled, and tissue TCR repertoires likely differ from those in blood. Because the study included only a small number of donors, the genetic and exposure-history diversity represented was limited. Approximately 5% of naive CD4, around 3.5% of naive CD8, roughly 2.5% of memory CD4, and about 0.4% of memory CD8 clonotypes were shared across a few donors. Larger estimated clonotype richness was generally found for naive subsets than for memory subsets. Compared with non-shared clonotypes, clonotypes shared by all four sorted-subset donors had higher generation probabilities. Pairwise subsampling indicated that sequencing depth was expected to affect the degree of clonotype sharing among donors. Incomplete sequencing was indicated by rarefaction of sorted-subset datasets, despite the large sequencing depth.

A distance of 14 bases separates the germline ends of V and J, which lose 3 bases and 2 bases respectively. For CDR1 and CDR2, the germline V gene (reference sequence) lists MNHEY and SMNVEV. The cysteine opens and the phenylalanine closes a CDR3 of 15 amino acids. CDR3 DNA is the only sequence kept; it has 45 bases, read in frame from the first base. CD8 naive samples were CD45RO-negative cells positively selected for CCR7, giving a CD45RA+CCR7+ population that excluded TemRA cells. The donors were healthy, HIV-negative adults with no recently reported acute infections or vaccinations. All donors were Caucasian adults living in Nashville, Tennessee, USA. Blood was collected by leukapheresis, and PBMCs were isolated by Ficoll-Histopaque density gradient centrifugation and then cryopreserved in liquid nitrogen vapor phase. Purity and quantity of every magnetically sorted T cell population were checked by analytical flow cytometry. Genomic DNA was isolated from each sorted fraction and quantified by UV absorbance on a Nanodrop 2000c.

As regards this clone: Its antigen is still unknown. No per-base quality is available; no much larger clone lies one base away.

This clonotype was sampled from a man aged 18 to 30 in good health. The sequencing input was naive CD8+ T cells sorted from blood. The cell subset or site label for this specimen denotes: CD45RA+CCR7+. The rearranged segments are TRBV27 and TRBJ2-7, with no reliable assignment of the D segment. The CDR3: CASSLLETATYEQYF. The sequence in DNA is TGTGCCAGCAGTTTGCTAGAGACGGCAACCTACGAGCAGTACTTC.